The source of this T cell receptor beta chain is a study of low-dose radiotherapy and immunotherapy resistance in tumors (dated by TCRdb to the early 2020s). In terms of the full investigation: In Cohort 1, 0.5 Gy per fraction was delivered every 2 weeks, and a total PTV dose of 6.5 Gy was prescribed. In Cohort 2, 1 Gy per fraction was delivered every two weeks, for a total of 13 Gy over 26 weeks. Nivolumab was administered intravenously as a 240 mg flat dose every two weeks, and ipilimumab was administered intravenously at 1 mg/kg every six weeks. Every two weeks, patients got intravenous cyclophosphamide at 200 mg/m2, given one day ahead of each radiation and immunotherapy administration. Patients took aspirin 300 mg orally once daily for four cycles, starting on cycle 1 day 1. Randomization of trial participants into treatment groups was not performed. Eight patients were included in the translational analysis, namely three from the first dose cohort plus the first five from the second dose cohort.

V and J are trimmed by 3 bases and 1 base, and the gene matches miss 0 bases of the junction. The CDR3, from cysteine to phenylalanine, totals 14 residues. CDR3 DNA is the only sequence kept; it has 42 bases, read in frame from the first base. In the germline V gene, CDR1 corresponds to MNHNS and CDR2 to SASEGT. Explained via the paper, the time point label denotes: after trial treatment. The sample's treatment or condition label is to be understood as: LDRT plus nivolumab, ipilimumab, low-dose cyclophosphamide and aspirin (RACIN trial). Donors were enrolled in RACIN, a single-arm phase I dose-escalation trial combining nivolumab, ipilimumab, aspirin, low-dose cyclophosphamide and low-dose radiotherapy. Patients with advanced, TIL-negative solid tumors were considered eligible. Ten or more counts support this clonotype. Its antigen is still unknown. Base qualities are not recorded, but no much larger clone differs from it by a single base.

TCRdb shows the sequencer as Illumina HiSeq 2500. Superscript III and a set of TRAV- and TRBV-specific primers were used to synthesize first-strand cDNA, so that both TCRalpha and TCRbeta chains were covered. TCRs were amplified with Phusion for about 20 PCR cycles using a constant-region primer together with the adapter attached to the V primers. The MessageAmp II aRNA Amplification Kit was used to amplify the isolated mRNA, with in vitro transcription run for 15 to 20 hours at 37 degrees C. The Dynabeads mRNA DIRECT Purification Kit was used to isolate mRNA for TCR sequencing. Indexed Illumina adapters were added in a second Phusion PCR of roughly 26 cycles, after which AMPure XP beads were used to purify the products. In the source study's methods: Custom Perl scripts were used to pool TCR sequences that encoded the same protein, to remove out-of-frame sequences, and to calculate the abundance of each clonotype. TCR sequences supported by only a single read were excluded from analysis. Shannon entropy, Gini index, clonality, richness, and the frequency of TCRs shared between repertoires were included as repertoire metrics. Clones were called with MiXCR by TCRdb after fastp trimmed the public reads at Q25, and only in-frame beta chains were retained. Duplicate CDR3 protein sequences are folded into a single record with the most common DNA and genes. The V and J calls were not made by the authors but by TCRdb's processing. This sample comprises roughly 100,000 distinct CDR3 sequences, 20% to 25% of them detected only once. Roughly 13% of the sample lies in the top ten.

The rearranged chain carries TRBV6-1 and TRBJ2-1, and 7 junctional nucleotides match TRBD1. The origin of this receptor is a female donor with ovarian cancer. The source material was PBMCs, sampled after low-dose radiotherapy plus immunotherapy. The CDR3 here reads CASSDRGSYNEQFF. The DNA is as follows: TGTGCCAGCAGTGACAGGGGGTCCTACAATGAGCAGTTCTTC.